This T cell receptor beta chain was recorded in a study of Ad26.COV2.S vaccination and SARS-CoV-2 variants listed by TCRdb under 2021. For context, the study as a whole: Donors in the vaccine arm were drawn from COV1001, a phase I-IIa trial of Ad26.COV2.S in healthy adults that was multicentre, randomized, double-blind and placebo-controlled. The TCR-sequenced set comprised about 32 samples: about 19 Ad26.COV2.S vaccine recipients, 5 placebo recipients and 8 SARS-CoV-2 convalescent individuals. Ad26.COV2.S was administered intramuscularly at 5 x 10^10 or 1 x 10^11 viral particles, either as a single shot or as two shots given 56 days apart. The specificity and breadth of SARS-CoV-2-reactive T cell receptors after Ad26.COV2.S vaccination were assessed by TCRbeta repertoire sequencing. Blinding of investigators to trial group allocation was maintained during experiments and outcome assessment. Participants in the trial were split at random into five groups of five each, receiving low-dose or high-dose Ad26.COV2.S once or twice, or else placebo on both occasions.

On the study overall, not on this receptor specifically: It was noted by the authors that total T cell responses may have been underestimated by the TCR breadth and depth analyses. Vaccine and placebo recipients had similar non-spike TCR breadth, a finding consistent with the vaccine containing only spike. Spike-specific TCR breadth was higher in Ad26.COV2.S recipients than in placebo recipients (P = 0.0014). Substantial breadth of spike-specific CD8+ and CD4+ T cell responses was reported after vaccination. The study was not powered to compare responses between vaccine doses or regimens.

The germline V gene sets CDR1 to MGHRA and CDR2 to YSYEKL. Germline trimming: 1 base from V, 5 bases from J; junction bases outside gene matches: 16. The CDR3 runs 20 amino acids, cysteine and phenylalanine included. Of the read, only the CDR3 DNA is kept; its 60 bases are in frame from base 1. Comments on this clone: The clone's antigen remains unknown. Base qualities were left out, and no much larger clone turns up one base away.

The treatment or condition label of this sample denotes: some 19 received Ad26.COV2.S at low or high dose, single or two shots; several received placebo; per-sample allocation not given. For vaccine and placebo recipients, the sequenced repertoires came from samples collected on day 63 after the first injection. In Cohort 1b, about 27 adults aged 18-55 years were enrolled at a single site in Boston, USA, between 29 July and 7 August 2020. Ad26.COV2.S was a replication-incompetent adenovirus type 26 vector that expressed a prefusion-stabilized SARS-CoV-2 spike protein derived from the original Wuhan strain. The immunoSEQ Assay was used to sequence TCRbeta CDR3 regions. After extraction, genomic DNA underwent amplification by bias-controlled multiplex PCR, followed by high-throughput sequencing. As for the authors' bioinformatics: To quantify the absolute abundance of each unique TCRbeta CDR3 region, sequences were collapsed and filtered. T cell fraction was estimated by normalization of TCRbeta template counts to usable DNA, with usable DNA being measured through amplification of reference genes present in all nucleated cells. Repertoire TCRs were annotated as SARS-CoV-2-specific when V gene, CDR3 amino acid sequence and J gene were exactly matched to a known reactive TCR set. The reference SARS-CoV-2 TCR set came from MIRA and was filtered for enrichment in COVID-19-positive ImmuneCODE repertoires, removing public or cross-reactive TCRs. Using the MIRA antigens, annotated TCRs were further analysed by specific ORF or by position within an ORF. Depth was the summed frequency of annotated unique rearrangements, while breadth was defined as annotated unique rearrangements over total unique productive rearrangements. Two-sided Wilcoxon rank-sum tests were applied when comparing TCR breadth between groups. Held by TCRdb, this immuneACCESS table contains in-frame sequences only and omits some clones. Under half of the omission traces to an unresolved V gene where checked; the cause of the rest is unknown. The D gene and trimming were derived from the DNA, and the V and J assignments and clone size from that table. The sample table lists 350,000 to 500,000 clones, 75% to 90% of them with a count of one. Of the sample, about 2.5% falls within the top ten clones.

This TCR derives from a person aged 18 to 65 who received the Ad26.COV2.S COVID-19 vaccine or a placebo. Sequenced material: peripheral blood, taken in a trial of Ad26.COV2.S vaccine versus placebo. The rearranged chain carries TRBV4-1 and TRBJ2-2; TRBD2 agrees with 10 junctional bases. The DNA sequence follows: TGCGCCAGCAGCCAAGGGAATAAGGGGCTAGCGGGAGTTTGGACCGGGGAGCTGTTTTTT. Its translation is CASSQGNKGLAGVWTGELFF.